A selection of T cell receptor beta chains follows, all from one sample in a study of blood T cell repertoires in COVID-19. Produced via immunoSEQ multiplex PCR; TCRdb's table is partial and in-frame only. Among about 320,000 clones listed, 65% to 85% were seen once. The sample taken for sequencing was peripheral blood. These receptors all stem from a woman aged 50 to 60 with acute or convalescent COVID-19. Both conserved end residues are part of each CDR3. The D gene is left open where the match is weak. Not every row has a clone size; where given, it reads once, few, many or a size class.

j_gene: TRBJ1-1
abundance: .
v_gene: TRBV2
d_gene: .
CDR3nt: TGTGCCAGCAGTATCGGACTGACCAACACTGAAGCTTTCTTT
CDR3aa: CASSIGLTNTEAFF

j_gene: TRBJ2-7
abundance: .
v_gene: TRBV30
d_gene: .
CDR3nt: TGTGCCTGGAGTGAAGGGACATCCTACGAGCAGTACTTC
CDR3aa: CAWSEGTSYEQYF

j_gene: TRBJ2-2
abundance: .
v_gene: TRBV18
d_gene: .
CDR3nt: TGTGCCAGCTCACCGGTCGGGGGGCCTCTGAACACCGGGGAGCTGTTTTTT
CDR3aa: CASSPVGGPLNTGELFF

j_gene: TRBJ1-4
abundance: few
v_gene: TRBV9
d_gene: TRBD1
CDR3nt: TGTGCCAGCAGCCGCTCGGGACAGTCGGCTGAAAAACTGTTTTTT
CDR3aa: CASSRSGQSAEKLFF

j_gene: TRBJ2-2
abundance: .
v_gene: TRBV5-6
d_gene: .
CDR3nt: TGTGCCAGCAGCTTGTACGTGACAGAGAACACCGGGGAGCTGTTTTTT
CDR3aa: CASSLYVTENTGELFF

j_gene: TRBJ2-3
abundance: .
v_gene: TRBV5-5
d_gene: TRBD2
CDR3nt: TGTGCCAGCAGCTTGGGGTGGGAGGGGACCACAGATACGCAGTATTTT
CDR3aa: CASSLGWEGTTDTQYF

j_gene: TRBJ1-2
abundance: .
v_gene: TRBV7-3
d_gene: .
CDR3nt: TGTGCCAGCAGCCCTGACGGAGTCTATGGCTACACCTTC
CDR3aa: CASSPDGVYGYTF

j_gene: TRBJ2-1
abundance: .
v_gene: TRBV27
d_gene: .
CDR3nt: TGTGCCAGCAGTTTATCTAAAAACAATGAGCAGTTCTTC
CDR3aa: CASSLSKNNEQFF

j_gene: TRBJ2-3
abundance: once
v_gene: TRBV5-6
d_gene: .
CDR3nt: TGTGCCAGCAGCTTGAAAGGGGAAGATACGCAGTATTTT
CDR3aa: CASSLKGEDTQYF

j_gene: TRBJ2-1
abundance: .
v_gene: TRBV5-5
d_gene: TRBD1
CDR3nt: TGTGCCAGCAGCTCGACAGGGGATAAGGGTGAGCAGTTCTTC
CDR3aa: CASSSTGDKGEQFF

j_gene: TRBJ2-3
abundance: .
v_gene: TRBV9
d_gene: TRBD2
CDR3nt: TGTGCCAGCAGCGGACGACTAGCGGACACAGATACGCAGTATTTT
CDR3aa: CASSGRLADTDTQYF

j_gene: TRBJ2-2
abundance: few
v_gene: TRBV6-2/TRBV6-3
d_gene: TRBD1
CDR3nt: TGTGCCAGCAGCACAGGGGTCGGCACCGGGGAGCTGTTTTTT
CDR3aa: CASSTGVGTGELFF

j_gene: TRBJ2-7
abundance: .
v_gene: TRBV2
d_gene: .
CDR3nt: TGTGCCAGCAGTTTTACCATAAAGCGCGAGCAGTACTTC
CDR3aa: CASSFTIKREQYF

j_gene: TRBJ2-1
abundance: once
v_gene: TRBV11-2
d_gene: .
CDR3nt: TGTGCCAGCAGCTTAGGAGGACTTACCTTAAATGAGCAGTTCTTC
CDR3aa: CASSLGGLTLNEQFF

j_gene: TRBJ1-1
abundance: .
v_gene: TRBV12-3/TRBV12-4
d_gene: .
CDR3nt: TGTGCCAGCAGTCTTTCAGTGAACACTGAAGCTTTCTTT
CDR3aa: CASSLSVNTEAFF

j_gene: TRBJ1-1
abundance: .
v_gene: TRBV30
d_gene: TRBD1
CDR3nt: TGTGCCTGGAGACAGGGGACGAACACTGAAGCTTTCTTT
CDR3aa: CAWRQGTNTEAFF

j_gene: TRBJ1-3
abundance: .
v_gene: TRBV6-5
d_gene: TRBD1
CDR3nt: TGTGCCAGCAGTTTCACAGGGGCAGCTGGAAACACCATATATTTT
CDR3aa: CASSFTGAAGNTIYF

j_gene: TRBJ2-7
abundance: few
v_gene: TRBV6-2/TRBV6-3
d_gene: TRBD2
CDR3nt: TGTGCCAGCAGTCTGACTAGCGGTACCTACGAGCAGTACTTC
CDR3aa: CASSLTSGTYEQYF

j_gene: TRBJ2-3
abundance: .
v_gene: TRBV6-6
d_gene: TRBD1
CDR3nt: TGTGCCAGCAGAAGACAGGGGGCCACAGATACGCAGTATTTT
CDR3aa: CASRRQGATDTQYF

j_gene: TRBJ2-1
abundance: few
v_gene: TRBV4-2
d_gene: .
CDR3nt: TGTGCCAGCAGCCAAGATGATAGGGGGGACAGCAATGAGCAGTTCTTC
CDR3aa: CASSQDDRGDSNEQFF

j_gene: TRBJ2-1
abundance: .
v_gene: TRBV7-3
d_gene: .
CDR3nt: TGTGCCAGCAGCTTAAGTCCGGGAAATTACAATGAGCAGTTCTTC
CDR3aa: CASSLSPGNYNEQFF

j_gene: TRBJ1-2
abundance: .
v_gene: TRBV27
d_gene: TRBD1
CDR3nt: TGTGCCAGCAGTCCACAAACAGGGGGCGAGAGTGGCTACACCTTC
CDR3aa: CASSPQTGGESGYTF

j_gene: TRBJ1-2
abundance: .
v_gene: TRBV10-3
d_gene: .
CDR3nt: TGTGCCATCAGTGAGTCGGGCAGGGAAGGAGGCTACACCTTC
CDR3aa: CAISESGREGGYTF

j_gene: TRBJ1-5
abundance: .
v_gene: TRBV7-9
d_gene: .
CDR3nt: TGTGCCAGCAGCTTAGAAGTTGGGGGCGAGAGCAATCAGCCCCAGCATTTT
CDR3aa: CASSLEVGGESNQPQHF

j_gene: TRBJ1-2
abundance: few
v_gene: TRBV19
d_gene: .
CDR3nt: TGTGCCATAAAAGAGACAGGAGTCTATGGCTACACCTTC
CDR3aa: CAIKETGVYGYTF

j_gene: TRBJ1-2
abundance: .
v_gene: TRBV3-1/TRBV3-2
d_gene: .
CDR3nt: TGTGCCAGCAGCCAAGAGGAGGATGGCTACACCTTC
CDR3aa: CASSQEEDGYTF

j_gene: TRBJ1-2
abundance: .
v_gene: TRBV24-1
d_gene: TRBD1
CDR3nt: TGTGCCACCAGCGACCCAGGGGGACACTATGGCTACACCTTC
CDR3aa: CATSDPGGHYGYTF

j_gene: TRBJ2-2
abundance: .
v_gene: TRBV4-1
d_gene: .
CDR3nt: TGCGCCAGCAGCCCAGGGCCGATCGCCGGGGAGCTGTTTTTT
CDR3aa: CASSPGPIAGELFF

j_gene: TRBJ1-2
abundance: .
v_gene: TRBV28
d_gene: TRBD1
CDR3nt: TGTGCCTCCTGGGCCAGGGGGCGAGAGGGCTACACCTTC
CDR3aa: CASWARGREGYTF

j_gene: TRBJ1-1
abundance: .
v_gene: TRBV7-9
d_gene: TRBD1
CDR3nt: TGTGCCAGCAGCCACCAACAGGGGGGTGGAAGAACTGAAGCTTTCTTT
CDR3aa: CASSHQQGGGRTEAFF

j_gene: TRBJ1-2
abundance: .
v_gene: TRBV2
d_gene: .
CDR3nt: TGTGCCAGCAGGGGAGGGGTGTATGGCTACACCTTC
CDR3aa: CASRGGVYGYTF

j_gene: TRBJ1-1
abundance: .
v_gene: TRBV6-4
d_gene: .
CDR3nt: TGTGCCAGCAGCAGGGGAGGGGACACTGAAGCTTTCTTT
CDR3aa: CASSRGGDTEAFF

j_gene: TRBJ1-2
abundance: .
v_gene: TRBV19
d_gene: .
CDR3nt: TGTGCCAGTAGAGTCCAGTCTCATTATGGCTACACCTTC
CDR3aa: CASRVQSHYGYTF

j_gene: TRBJ1-4
abundance: .
v_gene: TRBV7-2
d_gene: TRBD1
CDR3nt: TGTGCCAGCAGCTTAGAGGGGGCTTCTAATGAAAAACTGTTTTTT
CDR3aa: CASSLEGASNEKLFF

j_gene: TRBJ2-7
abundance: many
v_gene: TRBV5-5
d_gene: .
CDR3nt: TGTGCCAGCAGCTTGGGCCAAGCCACCCTCTACGAGCAGTACTTC
CDR3aa: CASSLGQATLYEQYF

j_gene: TRBJ1-6
abundance: .
v_gene: TRBV12-5
d_gene: .
CDR3nt: TGTGCTAGTGGTTTTCAGGGGTCACCCCTCCACTTT
CDR3aa: CASGFQGSPLHF

j_gene: TRBJ1-2
abundance: once
v_gene: TRBV3-1/TRBV3-2
d_gene: .
CDR3nt: TGTGCCAGCAGCCAAGCCACCTCCAGGGCTAACTATGGCTACACCTTC
CDR3aa: CASSQATSRANYGYTF

j_gene: TRBJ1-5
abundance: once
v_gene: TRBV10-1
d_gene: TRBD1
CDR3nt: TGCGCCAGCAGTCCCGGACAGGGGCCCCTCGCTCAGCCCCAGCATTTT
CDR3aa: CASSPGQGPLAQPQHF

j_gene: TRBJ2-3
abundance: .
v_gene: TRBV19
d_gene: TRBD1
CDR3nt: TGTGCCAGTAGGACTACAGGGGTAGATACGCAGTATTTT
CDR3aa: CASRTTGVDTQYF

j_gene: TRBJ1-5
abundance: .
v_gene: TRBV5-1
d_gene: .
CDR3nt: TGCGCCAGCAGCCCCGACAGGAATCAGCCCCAGCATTTT
CDR3aa: CASSPDRNQPQHF

j_gene: TRBJ2-2
abundance: .
v_gene: TRBV2
d_gene: TRBD1
CDR3nt: TGTGCCAGCAGATCTGACAGGGGCGCCGGGGAGCTGTTTTTT
CDR3aa: CASRSDRGAGELFF

j_gene: TRBJ2-1
abundance: once
v_gene: TRBV7-3
d_gene: .
CDR3nt: TGTGCCAGCAGCCCAGGGACCTACAATGAGCAGTTCTTC
CDR3aa: CASSPGTYNEQFF

j_gene: TRBJ1-1
abundance: .
v_gene: TRBV7-2
d_gene: .
CDR3nt: TGTGCCAGCAGCTTCACCTTCTCTCCGACAGTAAACACTGAAGCTTTCTTT
CDR3aa: CASSFTFSPTVNTEAFF

j_gene: TRBJ1-1
abundance: few
v_gene: TRBV6-5
d_gene: .
CDR3nt: TGTGCCAGCAGTTTGTGGGGAGGGACTGAAGCTTTCTTT
CDR3aa: CASSLWGGTEAFF

j_gene: TRBJ2-1
abundance: .
v_gene: TRBV6-6
d_gene: .
CDR3nt: TGTGCCAGCAGCCCCGCGCGGCAGGGATATGACGATGAGCAGTTCTTC
CDR3aa: CASSPARQGYDDEQFF

j_gene: TRBJ2-2
abundance: .
v_gene: TRBV5-1
d_gene: .
CDR3nt: TGCGCCAGCAGCTTGAGAGGGGACATCTCAACCGGGGAGCTGTTTTTT
CDR3aa: CASSLRGDISTGELFF

j_gene: TRBJ2-7
abundance: .
v_gene: TRBV15
d_gene: .
CDR3nt: TGTGCCACCAGCAGAGATCACGGCTACGAGCAGTACTTC
CDR3aa: CATSRDHGYEQYF

j_gene: TRBJ1-6
abundance: .
v_gene: TRBV19
d_gene: .
CDR3nt: TGTGCCAGTAGTGTACCGGGGAGCTCCTATAATTCACCCCTCCACTTT
CDR3aa: CASSVPGSSYNSPLHF

j_gene: TRBJ2-7
abundance: .
v_gene: TRBV29-1
d_gene: TRBD2
CDR3nt: TGCAGCGTTGAAGATGCCACTAGCGGGGGGACCTACGAGCAGTACTTC
CDR3aa: CSVEDATSGGTYEQYF

j_gene: TRBJ1-2
abundance: .
v_gene: TRBV12-3/TRBV12-4
d_gene: .
CDR3nt: TGTGCCACTACGAAGCGGCAACGGGGGGGCTACACCTTC
CDR3aa: CATTKRQRGGYTF

j_gene: TRBJ1-2
abundance: few
v_gene: TRBV4-3
d_gene: TRBD1
CDR3nt: TGCGCCAGCAGCCCAGGGACAGTTTCTAACTATGGCTACACCTTC
CDR3aa: CASSPGTVSNYGYTF